The sample holds a few counts of the clone carrying this T cell receptor beta chain. Its antigen is not identified. The collection from each donor was one heparinised blood draw averaging about 116 mL. Sorting that relied on CD45RO/CCR7/CD25/CD127/CD95/CD27 yielded CD4+ naive, central memory, regulatory and stem cell-like memory cells. The data belong to a study of beta chain features in type 1 diabetes. Germline-derived CDR1 and CDR2 are KGHSH and LQKENI. V was pared by 5 bases and J by 6 bases, with 10 bases between. The CDR3 has 12 residues. Whole-study results and caveats: TCRB CDR3 length was moderately but significantly reduced in all four CD4+ subsets of Type 1 diabetes patients. VDJ junctions in type 1 diabetes patients carried more deletions and fewer insertions. In comparison with healthy donors, patients had naive, central memory and Treg TCRB repertoires that appeared more similar.

The investigators reverse transcribed all of the isolated RNA, so they sequenced expressed TCRB transcripts. TCRdb keeps only in-frame clones here, not all; method: immunoSEQ multiplex PCR. Among more than 300,000 clones listed, around 9.7% were seen once. The V gene is TRBV18, the J gene TRBJ1-2, with D uncertain. The specimen sequenced was central memory CD4+ T cells from blood. The receptor comes from a man aged 25-45 years with type 1 diabetes. In DNA, the CDR3 is TGTGCCAGCTCAGAAAGGGATGATGGCTACACCTTC. Its translation is CASSERDDGYTF.